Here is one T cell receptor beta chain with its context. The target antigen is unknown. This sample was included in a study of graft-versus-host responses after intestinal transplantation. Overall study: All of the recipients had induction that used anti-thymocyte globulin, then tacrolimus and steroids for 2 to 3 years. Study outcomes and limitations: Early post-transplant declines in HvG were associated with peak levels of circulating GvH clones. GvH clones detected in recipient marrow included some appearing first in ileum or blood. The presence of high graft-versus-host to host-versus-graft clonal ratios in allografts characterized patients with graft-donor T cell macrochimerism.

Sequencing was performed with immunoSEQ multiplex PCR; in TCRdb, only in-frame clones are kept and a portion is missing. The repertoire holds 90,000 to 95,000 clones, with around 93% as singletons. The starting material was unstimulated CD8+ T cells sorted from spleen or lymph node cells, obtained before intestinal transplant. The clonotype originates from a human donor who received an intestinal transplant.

The CDR3 region is CASSLSTGKRTGSDYGYTF. DNA for the CDR3: TGTGCCAGCAGTTTATCGACAGGGAAAAGGACAGGGTCAGATTATGGCTACACCTTC. The V gene is TRBV27, the J gene TRBJ1-2; TRBD1 aligns across 8 bases. CDR3 length: 19 amino acids. Per the germline V gene, CDR1 is MNHEY and CDR2 is SMNVEV (reference sequence). The V segment lost 0 bases and the J segment 5 bases; nucleotides outside the gene matches: 17.